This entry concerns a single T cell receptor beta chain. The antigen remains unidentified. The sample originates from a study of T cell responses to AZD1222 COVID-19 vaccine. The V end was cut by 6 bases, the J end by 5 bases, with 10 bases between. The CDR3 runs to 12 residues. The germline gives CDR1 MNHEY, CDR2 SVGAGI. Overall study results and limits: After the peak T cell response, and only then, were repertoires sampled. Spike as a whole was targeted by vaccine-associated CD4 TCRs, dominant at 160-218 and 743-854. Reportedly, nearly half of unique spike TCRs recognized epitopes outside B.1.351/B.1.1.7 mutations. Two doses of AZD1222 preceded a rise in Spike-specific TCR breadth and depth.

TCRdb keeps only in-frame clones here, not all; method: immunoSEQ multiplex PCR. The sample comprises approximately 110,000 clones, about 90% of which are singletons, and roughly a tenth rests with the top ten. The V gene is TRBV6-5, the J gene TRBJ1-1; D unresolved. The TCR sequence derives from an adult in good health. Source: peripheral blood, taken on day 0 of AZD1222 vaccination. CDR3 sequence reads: CASSLTTTEAFF. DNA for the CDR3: TGTGCCAGCAGCTTGACAACTACTGAAGCTTTCTTT.